A single sample is the source of the 18 T cell receptor beta chains below, sequenced in a study of a mutant IDH1 vaccine in newly diagnosed glioma. The sample's time point: week 5, during vaccination. Vaccination used 300 ug of mutant IDH1 20-mer peptide per dose, with topical imiquimod. Their cognate antigens are unknown. Assay: immunoSEQ multiplex PCR; the TCRdb copy retains only in-frame clones and omits some. The sample lists 60,000 or so clones, 65% to 90% occurring once. This sample comprised PBMCs, obtained from a glioma patient whose treatment included an IDH1 peptide vaccine. The origin of the receptors is a woman between 18 and 30 years old with glioma. Some clones in this sample may be carry-over from other donors' samples.

The V call is TRBV6-1, the J call TRBJ2-5; no clear D gene. Germline CDR1 reads MNHNS; CDR2 reads SASEGT. V was trimmed by 3 bases and J by 4 bases, leaving 9 bases between them. This CDR3 comprises 13 residues. CDR3 coding DNA: TGTGCCAGCAGTGATATCTGGGGAGAGACCCAGTACTTC. Its protein product is CASSDIWGETQYF.

The rearrangement uses TRBV6-5 and TRBJ1-1, with 11 positions matching TRBD1. The V segment lost 5 bases and the J segment 1 base; nucleotides outside the gene matches: 3. Germline V gene data show CDR1 as MNHEY and CDR2 as SVGAGI. This CDR3 spans 15 amino acids. CDR3: CASSIGTGGNTEAFF. The CDR3 coding sequence is TGTGCCAGCAGTATTGGGACAGGGGGGAACACTGAAGCTTTCTTT.

V is TRBV6-1 and J is TRBJ1-1; no definite D call. Germline V gene lookup returns CDR1 MNHNS and CDR2 SASEGT. CDR3 size: 13 residues. The V and J ends lost 4 bases and 1 base respectively, with 7 bases between them. The CDR3, as DNA: TGTGCCAGCAGTGGGGCTAGGAACACTGAAGCTTTCTTT. This gives the protein CASSGARNTEAFF.

The V gene is TRBV30, the J gene TRBJ1-1, with a possible D match to TRBD1 (5 bases). Germline V gives CDR1 GTSNPN, CDR2 SVGIG (reference sequence). This CDR3 comprises 13 residues. V was clipped by 1 base and J by 1 base, with 7 bases between them. The CDR3 reads CAWSGQGNTEAFF. In nucleotides, the CDR3 is TGTGCCTGGAGTGGGCAGGGGAACACTGAAGCTTTCTTT.

The genes are TRBV14 and TRBJ2-7; possible D gene TRBD1, 5 bases. The germline gives CDR1 SGHDN, CDR2 FVKESK. This CDR3 is 14 amino acids long. V was cut by 0 bases and J by 3 bases, with 9 bases left in between. CDR3 sequence reads: CASSQDLDSYEQYF. Written as DNA, the CDR3 is TGTGCCAGCAGCCAAGACTTAGACAGCTACGAGCAGTACTTC.

The chain links TRBV9 to TRBJ2-2, with D unresolved. From germline, CDR1 is SGDLS and CDR2 YYNGEE. V lost 0 bases, J lost 4 bases, and 7 bases lay in between. This CDR3 has 14 amino acids. The CDR3: CASSVEPRTGELFF. The CDR3, as DNA: TGTGCCAGCAGCGTAGAGCCTCGCACCGGGGAGCTGTTTTTT.

This clone was seen a handful of times. The chain uses TRBV11-3 and TRBJ1-1; no clear D gene. Trimming pared 0 bases from V and 6 bases from J, leaving 5 bases between. The V gene's germline CDR1 is SGHNT and CDR2 YENEEA. The CDR3 runs to 12 residues. The CDR3 DNA is TGTGCCAGCAGCTTAGACGGGGCTGAAGCTTTCTTT. Protein: CASSLDGAEAFF.

This clone came up a few times. The V gene is TRBV7-2, the J gene TRBJ1-2, with 8 bases matching TRBD1. Germline CDR1 and CDR2: SGHTA and FQGNSA. V shed 10 bases and J 4 bases; nucleotides not matched to a gene: 14. This CDR3 contains 15 residues. CDR3 loop: CATHKRVTGGYGYTF. Here the CDR3 DNA reads TGTGCCACGCACAAGAGGGTCACAGGGGGCTATGGCTACACCTTC.

The chain combines TRBV11-2 with TRBJ2-2; D is perhaps TRBD2 (6 bases). This CDR3 contains 16 residues. Trimming left V 1 base short and J 5 bases short, with 14 bases between. CDR1 SGHAT and CDR2 FQNNGV come from the germline V gene. The CDR3 region has the DNA TGTGCCAGCAGCTTAGGCCGGGACTTAAGTACCGGGGAGCTGTTTTTT. It is translated as CASSLGRDLSTGELFF.

The chain combines TRBV21-1 with TRBJ1-2. TRBV21-1 is an annotated pseudogene. This CDR3 is 11 amino acids long. The CDR3 sequence is CASSNWDGYTF. The CDR3, as DNA: TGTGCCAGCAGCAATTGGGATGGCTACACCTTC.

The CDR3 here is CASSPTGAGGSPLHF. The DNA of the CDR3 is TGTGCCAGTAGTCCCACCGGGGCAGGGGGTTCACCCCTCCACTTT. This sequence joins TRBV19 and TRBJ1-6; 7 bases map to TRBD1. Germline-derived CDR1 and CDR2 are LNHDA and SQIVND (reference sequence). The V segment lost 5 bases and the J segment 9 bases; nucleotides outside the gene matches: 10. The CDR3 length is 15 residues.

The count of this clone is one. The chain combines TRBV4-1 with TRBJ1-2; 9 positions match TRBD1. With 5 bases clipped from V and 2 bases from J, the junction kept 6 bases outside the gene matches. Germline values: CDR1 MGHRA, CDR2 YSYEKL. This CDR3 is 15 amino acids long. In DNA form, the CDR3 reads TGCGCCAGCAGCTCCCCGGACAGGGGAAACTATGGCTACACCTTC. It is translated as CASSSPDRGNYGYTF.

The chain joins TRBV7-9 to TRBJ1-2; perhaps TRBD1 as D (6 bases). V was pared by 6 bases and J by 1 base, with 15 bases between. Germline V gives CDR1 SEHNR, CDR2 FQNEAQ (reference sequence). CDR3 length: 15 amino acids. The CDR3 sequence: CASRSGEQGNYGYTF. The CDR3 bases are TGTGCCAGCAGGAGCGGGGAACAGGGTAACTATGGCTACACCTTC.

This chain connects TRBV7-2 to TRBJ2-7; tentatively, D is TRBD2 (5 bases). Between the trimmed V and J ends, which lost 5 bases and 4 bases, there was a span of 18 bases. The V gene's germline CDR1 is SGHTA and CDR2 FQGNSA. The CDR3 consists of 15 residues. Written as DNA, the CDR3 is TGTGCCAGCAGCCCCAGCGGTCTGGCCCCATACGAGCAGTACTTC. Its protein is CASSPSGLAPYEQYF.

This clone came up a few times. The chain has TRBV30 and TRBJ1-5; tentatively, D is TRBD1 (5 bases). Per germline, CDR1 GTSNPN and CDR2 SVGIG (reference sequence). The CDR3 extends over 13 amino acids. The V end was cut by 2 bases, the J end by 3 bases, with 8 bases between. The CDR3 nucleotides read TGTGCCTGGAGTCCCGGGACCAATCAGCCCCAGCATTTT. Translated, it gives CAWSPGTNQPQHF.

V gene TRBV5-1 combines with J gene TRBJ2-3; 11 nucleotides match TRBD2. The CDR3 sequence is 16 residues long. Unmatched junction bases numbered 5, after V lost 4 bases and J lost 1 base. Germline assignment: CDR1 SGHRS and CDR2 YFSETQ. In nucleotides, the CDR3 is TGCGCCAGCAGCCAAACTAGCGGGAGTGGCACAGATACGCAGTATTTT. This encodes CASSQTSGSGTDTQYF.

The chain combines TRBV7-9 with TRBJ1-1, with D uncertain. The V and J ends lost 7 bases and 0 bases respectively, with 18 bases between them. The length of the CDR3 is 16 residues. CDR1 is SEHNR and CDR2 is FQNEAQ in the germline V gene (reference sequence). CDR3 sequence reads: CASILGQGGMNTEAFF. The CDR3 nucleotides are TGTGCCAGCATCCTTGGGCAAGGAGGCATGAACACTGAAGCTTTCTTT.

V usage is TRBV14 and J usage is TRBJ2-7; 10 bases match TRBD1. Germline V CDR1 and CDR2: SGHDN, FVKESK. CDR3 length equals 14 residues. V lost 4 bases to trimming and J lost 6 bases; unmatched junction nucleotides: 6. The CDR3 nucleotides are TGTGCCAGCAGCCTCTTGGGACAGGGGCCCGAGCAGTACTTC. It yields the protein CASSLLGQGPEQYF.